A selection of T cell receptor beta chains follows, all from one sample in a study of cytomegalovirus exposure and HLA in healthy donors. Profiling relied on immunoSEQ multiplex PCR, and the TCRdb table lists in-frame clones only, not all of them. This sample's clone table lists 120,000 to 150,000 clones. Sequenced input: PBMCs. The receptors here all came from a man aged 40-55 years in good health and CMV-seronegative. Each CDR3 is given with its conserved first and last residue. D genes are given only for firm matches.

v_call: TRBV10-3; d_call: TRBD1; j_call: TRBJ2-7; cdr3_nt: TGTGCCATCAGCCCCATTCCGGGACAGACTTTCTACGAGCAGTACTTC; cdr3_aa: CAISPIPGQTFYEQYF
v_call: TRBV10-3; d_call: -; j_call: TRBJ1-4; cdr3_nt: TGTGCCATCAGCGTCTCAGGGGCAACTAATGAAAAACTGTTTTTT; cdr3_aa: CAISVSGATNEKLFF
v_call: TRBV2; d_call: -; j_call: TRBJ1-1; cdr3_nt: TGTGCCAGCACTCTGTCGAACACTGAAGCTTTCTTT; cdr3_aa: CASTLSNTEAFF
v_call: TRBV5-1; d_call: -; j_call: TRBJ1-3; cdr3_nt: TGCGCCAGCAGCTTGGAATTGGGCACGTTATATTTT; cdr3_aa: CASSLELGTLYF
v_call: TRBV27; d_call: TRBD2; j_call: TRBJ2-7; cdr3_nt: TGTGCCAGCAGTTTTTCTGGACTAGCGGGGGGATACGAGCAGTACTTC; cdr3_aa: CASSFSGLAGGYEQYF
v_call: TRBV19; d_call: -; j_call: TRBJ1-1; cdr3_nt: TGTGCCACCTTCGGGAGCACAGGCAACACTGAAGCTTTCTTT; cdr3_aa: CATFGSTGNTEAFF
v_call: TRBV21-1; d_call: -; j_call: TRBJ1-5; cdr3_nt: TGTGCCAGCAGACAGGGGGGCAATCAGCCCCAGCATTTT; cdr3_aa: CASRQGGNQPQHF
v_call: TRBV11-2; d_call: -; j_call: TRBJ2-1; cdr3_nt: TGTGCCAGCAGCTTAGCGGAGGGGCTTCCGAATGAGCAGTTCTTC; cdr3_aa: CASSLAEGLPNEQFF
v_call: TRBV4-3; d_call: -; j_call: TRBJ2-7; cdr3_nt: TGCGCCAGCAGCCGAGGACCTGGGAGCTACGAGCAGTACTTC; cdr3_aa: CASSRGPGSYEQYF
v_call: TRBV29-1; d_call: -; j_call: TRBJ2-7; cdr3_nt: TGCAGCACCGGTCGGACTCAATATGGCGAGCAGTACTTC; cdr3_aa: CSTGRTQYGEQYF
v_call: TRBV5-6; d_call: -; j_call: TRBJ2-1; cdr3_nt: TGTGCCAGCAGCGCTCCGGAGGCATTCTCCTACAATGAGCAGTTCTTC; cdr3_aa: CASSAPEAFSYNEQFF
v_call: TRBV6-6; d_call: TRBD1; j_call: TRBJ2-7; cdr3_nt: TGTGCCAGCAGTTACTCCTGGGACAGCCTTCTTGAGGAGCAGTACTTC; cdr3_aa: CASSYSWDSLLEEQYF
v_call: TRBV9; d_call: -; j_call: TRBJ1-4; cdr3_nt: TGTGCCAGCAGTTCAGGGACTAATGAAAAACTGTTTTTT; cdr3_aa: CASSSGTNEKLFF
v_call: TRBV5-4; d_call: -; j_call: TRBJ1-1; cdr3_nt: TGTGCCAGCAGCCGGCCCCGAGAGGAGGCAGGAGCTTTCTTT; cdr3_aa: CASSRPREEAGAFF
v_call: TRBV10-3; d_call: -; j_call: TRBJ1-2; cdr3_nt: TGTGCCGCCTCGGAGAACTATGGCTACACCTTC; cdr3_aa: CAASENYGYTF
v_call: TRBV27; d_call: TRBD2; j_call: TRBJ2-7; cdr3_nt: TGTGCCAGCAGTCCGGGACTAGCGGGGGCCGGGGAGCAGTACTTC; cdr3_aa: CASSPGLAGAGEQYF
v_call: TRBV4-3; d_call: TRBD2; j_call: TRBJ2-1; cdr3_nt: TGCGCCAGCAGCCAAGATCCCCTAGCGGGGCGGAGCTCCTACAATGAGCAGTTCTTC; cdr3_aa: CASSQDPLAGRSSYNEQFF
v_call: TRBV6-1; d_call: -; j_call: TRBJ1-2; cdr3_nt: TGTGCCAGCAGGCGGGGGCGGGAGAACTATGGCTACACCTTC; cdr3_aa: CASRRGRENYGYTF
v_call: TRBV4-1; d_call: TRBD1; j_call: TRBJ2-5; cdr3_nt: TGCGCCAGCAGCTTCGACAGGGGGCGAGAGACCCAGTACTTC; cdr3_aa: CASSFDRGRETQYF
v_call: TRBV5-1; d_call: TRBD1; j_call: TRBJ1-4; cdr3_nt: TGCGCCAGCAGCTCCGGGACAGGGGCGGTCCCGGCAACTAATGAAAAACTGTTTTTT; cdr3_aa: CASSSGTGAVPATNEKLFF
v_call: TRBV15; d_call: -; j_call: TRBJ1-2; cdr3_nt: TGTGCCACCAGCCGGGAGGATCAGGACGGCTACACCTTC; cdr3_aa: CATSREDQDGYTF
v_call: TRBV7-2; d_call: TRBD2; j_call: TRBJ2-7; cdr3_nt: TGTGCCAGCAGCCCTCTAGGCGGGGGGGGGTACGAGCAGTACTTC; cdr3_aa: CASSPLGGGGYEQYF
v_call: TRBV5-1; d_call: TRBD2; j_call: TRBJ2-5; cdr3_nt: TGCGCCAGCAGCTTAACGCTAGCGGGGGGGAAAGAGACCCAGTACTTC; cdr3_aa: CASSLTLAGGKETQYF
v_call: TRBV6-1; d_call: TRBD1; j_call: TRBJ1-6; cdr3_nt: TGTGCCTCGCGGGACAGGAATATTGGCGTGGGACCCCTCCACTTT; cdr3_aa: CASRDRNIGVGPLHF
v_call: TRBV19; d_call: -; j_call: TRBJ1-5; cdr3_nt: TGTGCCAGTAGAACAGGTTCCAATCAGCCCCAGCATTTT; cdr3_aa: CASRTGSNQPQHF
v_call: TRBV5-4; d_call: TRBD2; j_call: TRBJ2-3; cdr3_nt: TGTGCCAGCAGCGAACTAGCGGGGGGCGTCACAGATACGCAGTATTTT; cdr3_aa: CASSELAGGVTDTQYF
v_call: TRBV5-1; d_call: -; j_call: TRBJ2-1; cdr3_nt: TGCGCCAGCAGCTCCGGGGAAATAAATGAGCAGTTCTTC; cdr3_aa: CASSSGEINEQFF
v_call: TRBV11-2; d_call: TRBD1; j_call: TRBJ2-7; cdr3_nt: TGTGCCAGCAGCGCCCTGGGACAGGACTACGAGCAGTACTTC; cdr3_aa: CASSALGQDYEQYF
v_call: TRBV27; d_call: TRBD2; j_call: TRBJ2-1; cdr3_nt: TGTGCCAGCCGTCTGCCGGGGGGAGGCAATGAGCAGTTCTTC; cdr3_aa: CASRLPGGGNEQFF
v_call: TRBV9; d_call: -; j_call: TRBJ2-5; cdr3_nt: TGTGCCAGCAGCCCAATGGACCTACCTATTTCAGGGGCCCAGTACTTC; cdr3_aa: CASSPMDLPISGAQYF
v_call: TRBV6-6; d_call: TRBD1; j_call: TRBJ1-2; cdr3_nt: TGTGCCAGCAGTTACTCGGGGACAGGGGGCGGCTACACCTTC; cdr3_aa: CASSYSGTGGGYTF
v_call: TRBV11-2; d_call: -; j_call: TRBJ1-3; cdr3_nt: TGTGCCAGCAGCTTGAGGGGAAACACCATATATTTT; cdr3_aa: CASSLRGNTIYF